This paragraph reports one T cell receptor beta chain. Its target is not known. The data stem from a study of cytomegalovirus exposure and HLA in healthy donors. Findings of the study overall: The majority of TCR sequences were rare, yet some public TCRs appeared in many donors.

Sequenced by immunoSEQ multiplex PCR; TCRdb stores in-frame clones only, minus some. The profile shows some 190,000 clones, around nine tenths of them singletons. Germline CDR1 SEHNR, CDR2 FQNEAQ (reference sequence). Trimming stripped 1 base from V and 7 bases from J, with 14 bases between. This CDR3 has 14 amino acids. The sequenced sample was PBMCs. The receptor's source is a man aged 25 to 40 in good health and CMV-seropositive. This chain links TRBV7-9 with TRBJ2-7; D tentatively reads TRBD1 or TRBD2 (6 bases each). CDR3 DNA: TGTGCCAGCAGCTTAGTCAGGGGAAGCGGGGAGCAGTACTTC. It yields the protein CASSLVRGSGEQYF.